Below are 26 T cell receptor beta chains sequenced from a single sample in a study of identical twins. In TCRdb, the 5' RACE reads were re-called with MiXCR into one record per CDR3 protein. The sample contains more than 650,000 distinct CDR3 sequences, over 5% of which appear only once. The sequenced sample consisted of naive T cells sorted from blood. Receptor source: a man aged 18 to 29 in good health.

This chain connects TRBV7-2 to TRBJ1-5; perhaps TRBD1 as D (6 bases). V was trimmed by 1 base and J by 4 bases, leaving 8 bases between them. Germline CDR1 reads SGHTA; CDR2 reads FQGNSA. This CDR3 spans 14 amino acids. CDR3 DNA: TGTGCCAGCAGCTTAGTGAGGGGGAATCAGCCCCAGCATTTT. Translated: CASSLVRGNQPQHF.

This clonotype was observed at least ten times. CDR3 sequence: CASSQDASANEQFF. In DNA form, the CDR3 reads TGTGCCAGCAGCCAAGATGCTAGCGCAAATGAGCAGTTCTTC. The rearrangement uses TRBV3-1 and TRBJ2-1; the D gene is possibly TRBD2 (6 bases). Per the germline V gene, CDR1 is LGHDT and CDR2 is YNNKEL (reference sequence). The CDR3 spans 14 residues. With 0 bases removed from V and 7 bases from J, the gap between germline ends came to 10 bases.

This clonotype appeared many times. The chain recombines TRBV29-1 with TRBJ2-3; TRBD1 might be the D (6 bases). The CDR3 contains 12 residues. The germline gives CDR1 SQVTM, CDR2 ANQGSEA. Trimming left V 6 bases short and J 3 bases short, with 10 bases between. The CDR3 reads CSVDDRTDTQYF. Here the CDR3 DNA reads TGCAGCGTGGATGACAGGACAGATACGCAGTATTTT.

The rearrangement joins TRBV11-2 to TRBJ2-5; TRBD1 agrees at 7 bases. CDR3 length: 15 residues. With V trimmed by 5 bases and J by 1 base, 7 bases remained unmatched. CDR1 is SGHAT and CDR2 is FQNNGV in the germline V gene. The CDR3 bases are TGTGCCAGCAGCGAACCGACAGGGATCCAAGAGACCCAGTACTTC. Translation gives CASSEPTGIQETQYF.

This clonotype came up many times. The V call is TRBV4-2, the J call TRBJ2-2; 9 bases fit TRBD1. Looked up from germline, CDR1 is LGHNA and CDR2 is YNFKEQ. The CDR3 is 16 amino acids. After removal of 1 base from V and 4 bases from J, the junction contained 4 bases not matched to a gene. Written as DNA, the CDR3 is TGTGCCAGCAGCCAAGTCGAGGGACAGGGCACCGGGGAGCTGTTTTTT. Translation gives CASSQVEGQGTGELFF.

This clonotype was recorded many times. This chain joins TRBV7-2 and TRBJ2-1, with 11 positions matching TRBD1. The CDR3 spans 11 residues. Germline CDR1 is SGHTA and CDR2 is FQGNSA. The V and J ends lost 11 bases and 9 bases, in that order; junction bases with no gene match: 3. CDR3 sequence reads: CAGQGASEQFF. CDR3 nucleotides: TGTGCCGGACAGGGGGCAAGTGAGCAGTTCTTC.

The gene calls are TRBV20-1 and TRBJ2-3; D call uncertain. The V end was cut by 0 bases, the J end by 2 bases, with 33 bases between. Germline loops: CDR1 DFQATT, CDR2 SNEGSKA (reference sequence). The CDR3 contains 22 residues. CDR3 nucleotides: TGCAGTGCTAGAGATAAGAGTCCGGGCCACATCCCGTCCCTCCTACACACAGATACGCAGTATTTT. Translation gives CSARDKSPGHIPSLLHTDTQYF.

This clonotype has ten or more counts. V gene TRBV29-1 combines with J gene TRBJ2-7; 14 nucleotides agree with TRBD2. V lost 0 bases to trimming and J lost 2 bases; unmatched junction nucleotides: 6. Germline V CDR1 and CDR2: SQVTM, ANQGSEA. This CDR3 has 17 amino acids. CDR3 DNA sequence: TGCAGCGTTGAAGATCCCGGGACTAGCGGGAGTACCTACGAGCAGTACTTC. It specifies CSVEDPGTSGSTYEQYF.

V and J are TRBV24-1 and TRBJ1-5; 8 nucleotides agree with TRBD1. CDR1 and CDR2 from the germline V gene are KGHDR and SFDVKD. The CDR3 totals 17 residues. V lost 4 bases and J lost 6; bases outside the gene matches: 13. DNA for the CDR3: TGTGCCACCAGTGACACCCGGGAAGGCAGGGGGCTTCAGCCCCAGCATTTT. This gives the protein CATSDTREGRGLQPQHF.

This clonotype was seen only a few times. The chain is built from TRBV12-3 or TRBV12-4 and TRBJ2-7, with 7 bases aligning to TRBD1. V lost 2 bases and J lost 5; bases outside the gene matches: 9. The CDR3 length is 15 residues. The DNA of the CDR3 is TGTGCCAGCAGTTTATGGGGACAGTCAGCCGACGAGCAGTACTTC. Its protein is CASSLWGQSADEQYF.

The table lists this clonotype with many counts. The genes are TRBV29-1 and TRBJ2-2; 10 nucleotides align to TRBD2. The CDR3 runs to 15 residues. Germline CDR1 reads SQVTM; CDR2 reads ANQGSEA. Trimming removed 6 bases from V and 2 bases from J; junction bases left unmatched: 6. CDR3: CSVAALAGNTGELFF. The CDR3 region has the DNA TGCAGCGTCGCAGCACTAGCGGGAAACACCGGGGAGCTGTTTTTT.

This clonotype has at least ten counts. This chain uses TRBV20-1 with TRBJ1-5, with TRBD1 matching over 7 bases. J gave up 2 bases and V 6 bases, and 16 bases lay outside the gene matches. Looked up from germline, CDR1 is DFQATT and CDR2 is SNEGSKA (reference sequence). The CDR3 is made up of 17 amino acids. The CDR3 region has the DNA TGCAGTGCCAATATCAGGCGGGAGGGGGCACGCAATCAGCCCCAGCATTTT. Amino acid sequence: CSANIRREGARNQPQHF.

There are a few counts of this clonotype. The V and J genes are TRBV4-3 and TRBJ2-5, with a tentative D call TRBD2 (6 bases). Per the germline V gene, CDR1 is LGHNA and CDR2 is YSLEER. This CDR3 spans 14 amino acids. V was trimmed by 3 bases and J by 1 base, leaving 9 bases between them. CDR3 residues: CASSQDYRQETQYF. The CDR3 DNA follows: TGCGCCAGCAGCCAGGACTACCGCCAAGAGACCCAGTACTTC.

This clonotype showed up just a few times. V gene TRBV6-1 combines with J gene TRBJ1-2; 7 bases are shared with TRBD1. Trimming removed 7 bases from V and 3 bases from J; junction bases left unmatched: 11. The CDR3 has 15 amino acids. Germline V gene sequence: CDR1 MNHNS, CDR2 SASEGT. The CDR3 sequence: CASIDRATNDYGYTF. In nucleotides, the CDR3 is TGTGCCAGCATTGACAGGGCCACGAATGACTATGGCTACACCTTC.

Ten or more counts support this clonotype. V and J are TRBV7-9 and TRBJ2-1, with TRBD2 as a possible D gene (6 bases). The CDR3 consists of 14 residues. V lost 4 bases and J 6 bases, leaving 13 bases between the germline ends. CDR1 and CDR2 (germline): SEHNR, FQNEAQ (reference sequence). The CDR3 coding sequence is TGTGCCAGCAGCTCAGTAGCGGACGCCAATGAGCAGTTCTTC. Translating gives CASSSVADANEQFF.

This clonotype was seen a handful of times. This chain uses TRBV3-1 with TRBJ2-5; D is possibly TRBD1 (6 bases). V was trimmed by 6 bases and J by 1 base, leaving 15 bases between them. In germline, CDR1 is LGHDT, CDR2 YNNKEL (reference sequence). This CDR3 region has 15 residues. This CDR3 is CASRRTDLTQETQYF. CDR3 nucleotide sequence: TGTGCCAGCAGACGGACAGACCTAACCCAAGAGACCCAGTACTTC.

Ten or more counts support this clonotype. The chain carries TRBV9 and TRBJ1-2; D is possibly TRBD1 (6 bases). Germline loops: CDR1 SGDLS, CDR2 YYNGEE. CDR3 length equals 11 residues. The V end was cut by 2 bases, the J end by 9 bases, with 8 bases between. In DNA, the CDR3 is TGTGCCAGCAGCGTCCAGGGGAGCTACACCTTC. Translation: CASSVQGSYTF.

This chain connects TRBV7-6 to TRBJ2-3; 11 positions agree with TRBD2. Unmatched junction bases numbered 4, after V lost 5 bases and J lost 3 bases. This CDR3 contains 15 residues. CDR1 and CDR2 (germline): SGHVS, FNYEAQ. The CDR3 loop is CASSLTSGKTDTQYF. The CDR3 DNA is TGTGCCAGCAGCCTGACTAGCGGGAAGACAGATACGCAGTATTTT. The complete variable domain, with remaining parts taken from reference TRBV7-6 and TRBJ2-3, reads GAGVSQSPRYKVTKRGQDVALRCDPISGHVSLYWYRQALGQGPEFLTYFNYEAQQDKSGLPNDRFSAERPEGSISTLTIQRTEQRDSAMYRCASSLTSGKTDTQYFGPGTRLTVL.

The chain recombines TRBV4-2 with TRBJ1-1, with D possibly matching TRBD1 (5 bases). CDR3 size: 11 residues. Per the germline V gene, CDR1 is LGHNA and CDR2 is YNFKEQ. Trimming removed 4 bases from V and 7 bases from J, with 7 bases in between. The CDR3 DNA reads TGTGCCAGCAGCCGGACACATGAAGCTTTCTTT. Its translation is CASSRTHEAFF.

This chain links TRBV7-2 with TRBJ2-7; 11 nucleotides match TRBD1. Trimming cost V 4 bases and J 5 bases; bases outside gene matches: 4. The CDR3 length is 14 residues. Germline loops: CDR1 SGHTA, CDR2 FQGNSA. For the CDR3, the DNA is TGTGCCAGCAGCTCGGGGACAGGGGGTAACGAGCAGTACTTC. Translated: CASSSGTGGNEQYF.

This clonotype came up a few times. The chain links TRBV28 to TRBJ2-3; TRBD2 matches 9 bases. The CDR3 covers 17 residues. The germline V gene encodes CDR1 MDHEN and CDR2 SYDVKM. V lost 1 base to trimming and J lost 8 bases; unmatched junction nucleotides: 13. CDR3 sequence (DNA): TGTGCCAGCAGTTTATTTTCGGGACTAGCCGAACGGGTTACGCAGTATTTT. Its translation is CASSLFSGLAERVTQYF. Together with reference TRBV28 and TRBJ2-3, the CDR3 gives the full variable domain: DVKVTQSSRYLVKRTGEKVFLECVQDMDHENMFWYRQDPGLGLRLIYFSYDVKMKEKGDIPEGYSVSREKKERFSLILESASTNQTSMYLCASSLFSGLAERVTQYFGPGTRLTVL.

This clonotype was counted at least ten times. J is TRBJ2-3 and V is TRBV27; D possibly uses TRBD1 or TRBD2 (6 bases each). V dropped 5 bases and J dropped 2 bases, with 14 bases sitting between them. The CDR3 is 15 amino acids. Germline assignment: CDR1 MNHEY and CDR2 SMNVEV (reference sequence). The CDR3 loop reads CASSPRRGVTDTQYF. In DNA form, the CDR3 reads TGTGCCAGCAGTCCCCGTAGGGGGGTCACAGATACGCAGTATTTT.

This clonotype was seen many times. The chain combines TRBV5-1 with TRBJ2-5; possible D gene TRBD1, 6 bases. With 0 bases removed from V and 0 bases from J, the gap between germline ends came to 15 bases. The CDR3 extends over 17 amino acids. The germline CDR1 and CDR2 sequences are SGHRS and YFSETQ. The CDR3 loop is CASSLATGPQYQETQYF. In DNA, the CDR3 is TGCGCCAGCAGCTTGGCGACAGGACCTCAGTACCAAGAGACCCAGTACTTC.

This clonotype came up many times. The V gene is TRBV4-1, the J gene TRBJ2-5; D may be TRBD1 or TRBD2 (5 bases each). Trimming took off 4 bases at V and 2 bases at J, with 14 bases between the two ends. The germline gives CDR1 MGHRA, CDR2 YSYEKL. CDR3 length: 15 amino acids. The chain's CDR3 is CASSPRDRGQETQYF. The DNA of the CDR3 is TGCGCCAGCAGCCCCCGGGACCGCGGACAAGAGACCCAGTACTTC.

The chain has TRBV20-1 and TRBJ2-1; a weak D match, TRBD2 (5 bases). V was pared by 3 bases and J by 9 bases, with 12 bases between. The CDR3 is 12 residues long. Germline-derived CDR1 and CDR2 are DFQATT and SNEGSKA (reference sequence). CDR3 loop: CSARPGYGEQFF. DNA of the CDR3: TGCAGTGCTAGGCCGGGGTATGGTGAGCAGTTCTTC.

This clonotype occurred many times. The chain carries TRBV25-1 and TRBJ2-2; 9 nucleotides line up with TRBD1. This CDR3 region has 16 residues. CDR1 MGHDK and CDR2 SYGVNS come from the germline V gene. After removal of 2 bases from V and 6 bases from J, the junction contained 7 bases not matched to a gene. CDR3 nucleotide sequence: TGTGCCAGCAGTGAAATTCCCGGGACAGGGTCCGGGGAGCTGTTTTTT. Translation gives CASSEIPGTGSGELFF.